These 16 T cell receptor beta chains came from one sample sequenced in a study of beta chain features in type 1 diabetes (dated 2018 in TCRdb). The library came from the immunoSEQ multiplex PCR assay. The entire amount of isolated RNA was reverse transcribed using the High Capacity cDNA Reverse Transcription Kit, so the sequenced TCRB transcripts were expressed ones. TCRdb holds this immuneACCESS table with in-frame rearrangements only. Some clones are missing; in checked studies, unresolved V genes explain under half, and the rest has no known cause. The sample yields 310,000 or so clones; 8% were counted once. Of the sample, approximately 0.44% is held by the ten largest clones. Sequences were obtained from central memory CD4+ T cells from blood. The receptors were gathered from a woman younger than 30 in good health.

J is TRBJ2-1 and V is TRBV7-6; D possibly corresponds to TRBD1 (6 bases). Deletions cut 1 base from V and 9 bases from J, with 22 bases between. The CDR3 sequence is 17 residues long. Germline CDR1 reads SGHVS; CDR2 reads FNYEAQ. The chain's CDR3 is CASSLGPGHRGFVEQFF. DNA of the CDR3: TGTGCCAGCAGCTTAGGGCCGGGACATCGGGGTTTCGTTGAGCAGTTCTTC.

This rearrangement joins TRBV6-5 to TRBJ2-3; 7 positions agree with TRBD1. J gave up 3 bases and V 10 bases, and 13 bases lay outside the gene matches. This CDR3 has 15 amino acids. CDR1 and CDR2 (germline): MNHEY, SVGAGI. CDR3 nucleotides: TGTGCCATTCCTCACCCGGGACAGAGAACAGATACGCAGTATTTT. Its translation is CAIPHPGQRTDTQYF.

This clone showed up just a few times. The V and J genes are TRBV6-1 and TRBJ2-3; D is unresolved. Germline V gene data show CDR1 as MNHNS and CDR2 as SASEGT. V lost 5 bases and J lost 7, with 7 bases in between. The CDR3 is made up of 11 amino acids. The CDR3 DNA is TGTGCCAGCAGTAACAAATATACGCAGTATTTT. It codes for CASSNKYTQYF.

A few counts support this clone. The gene calls are TRBV11-2 and TRBJ2-1, with 8 bases that match TRBD2. Germline CDR1 reads SGHAT; CDR2 reads FQNNGV. This CDR3 has 16 amino acids. The V segment lost 5 bases and the J segment 5 bases; nucleotides outside the gene matches: 11. Written as DNA, the CDR3 is TGTGCCAGCAGCCATGGAAATAGCGGGACGAACAATGAGCAGTTCTTC. It translates to CASSHGNSGTNNEQFF.

This clone was detected a few times. This rearrangement joins TRBV5-6 to TRBJ1-5; D might be TRBD1 (5 bases). V was pared by 0 bases and J by 4 bases, with 5 bases between. This CDR3 region has 13 residues. Looked up from germline, CDR1 is SGHDT and CDR2 is YYEEEE. The CDR3, as DNA: TGTGCCAGCAGCTTGGGACAGAATCAGCCCCAGCATTTT. Its protein product is CASSLGQNQPQHF.

This clone was seen many times. The chain is built from TRBV23-1 and TRBJ2-1; 9 bases map to TRBD2. TRBV23-1 is placed among ORFs of uncertain function. The junction had 12 bases not matched to a gene; V was cut back by 0 bases and J by 6 bases. The CDR3 is 18 residues long. CDR3 sequence reads: CASSQSMSSGTSGNEQFF. CDR3 DNA: TGCGCCAGCAGTCAATCGATGTCTAGCGGGACGTCTGGCAATGAGCAGTTCTTC.

This clone was counted between two and nine times. This chain joins TRBV7-3 and TRBJ1-3; D is unclear. The CDR3 runs to 16 residues. CDR1 is SGHTA and CDR2 is FQGTGA in the germline V gene. V gave up 2 bases and J gave up 4 bases, with 15 bases separating them. CDR3 residues: CASSLALAEWGNTIYF. In DNA, the CDR3 is TGTGCCAGCAGCTTAGCGCTGGCAGAGTGGGGAAACACCATATATTTT.

V usage is TRBV14 and J usage is TRBJ1-1; D is uncertain. CDR3 length equals 13 residues. The ends were cut back, 0 bases at V and 6 bases at J, with 8 bases in the middle. Germline V CDR1 and CDR2: SGHDN, FVKESK. The CDR3 nucleotides read TGTGCCAGCAGCCAAGAGTTGCGTTCTGAAGCTTTCTTT. It translates to CASSQELRSEAFF.

J is TRBJ2-1 and V is TRBV7-2; D gene unclear. The CDR3 extends over 11 amino acids. Germline CDR1 SGHTA, CDR2 FQGNSA. The V end was cut by 7 bases, the J end by 8 bases, with 9 bases between. The CDR3 DNA reads as TGTGCCAGCACCCCCTTGCATGAGCAGTTCTTC. Protein sequence: CASTPLHEQFF.

This clone occurred a few times. The V call is TRBV2, the J call TRBJ2-7; D is unresolved. This CDR3 is 11 amino acids long. Trimming removed 6 bases from V and 5 bases from J, with 8 bases in between. Germline lookup yields CDR1 SNHLY and CDR2 FYNNEI. In DNA, the CDR3 is TGTGCCAGCAGCCGATGGGACGAGCAGTACTTC. This gives the protein CASSRWDEQYF.

The rearrangement uses TRBV10-3 and TRBJ2-7; the D is unclear. The V end was cut by 3 bases, the J end by 5 bases, with 11 bases between. The V gene's germline CDR1 is ENHRY and CDR2 SYGVKD. This CDR3 has 13 residues. The CDR3 DNA is TGTGCCATCAGTGACCAGACCAGCAACGAGCAGTACTTC. This translates into CAISDQTSNEQYF.

A remark on this clone: The same CDR3 arises from other DNA sequences in this sample as well. This rearrangement joins TRBV7-8 to TRBJ2-5, with D perhaps matching TRBD1 (6 bases). V was clipped by 5 bases and J by 4 bases, with 14 bases between them. This CDR3 spans 14 amino acids. The germline gives CDR1 SGHVS, CDR2 FQNEAQ. The CDR3 is CASSAQGLGETQYF. The CDR3 DNA is TGTGCCAGCAGCGCGCAGGGGCTGGGAGAGACCCAGTACTTC.

There are a few counts of this clone. The junction and the germline gene differ at one end; a read error may be behind it. This chain joins TRBV10-3 and TRBJ2-3; D possibly uses TRBD1 or TRBD2 (6 bases each). This CDR3 is built from 15 residues. Germline CDR1 reads ENHRY; CDR2 reads SYGVKD. CDR3 DNA sequence: TGTGCCAGCAGTTACTGGGGGGCGCGGACAGATACGCAGTATTTT. This sequence encodes CASSYWGARTDTQYF.

The chain combines TRBV29-1 with TRBJ2-3; D uncertain. Germline V lookup: CDR1 SQVTM, CDR2 ANQGSEA. Trimming cost V 4 bases and J 1 base, with 9 bases left between them. This CDR3 has 13 amino acids. This chain's CDR3 is CSVGVQGTDTQYF. The CDR3 DNA reads TGCAGCGTTGGTGTGCAGGGCACAGATACGCAGTATTTT.

The V gene is TRBV28, the J gene TRBJ2-1; no reliable D call. This CDR3 spans 14 amino acids. Germline CDR1 MDHEN, CDR2 SYDVKM. With 5 bases removed from V and 6 bases from J, the gap between germline ends came to 14 bases. The CDR3 loop is CASSRISLVNEQFF. The CDR3 nucleotides read TGTGCCAGCAGTAGGATTAGCTTGGTCAATGAGCAGTTCTTC.

This clone came up a few times. This chain uses TRBV5-8 with TRBJ1-5, with D perhaps TRBD1 (6 bases). Germline V gene data show CDR1 as SGHTS and CDR2 as YDEGEE. Trimming took off 4 bases at V and 4 bases at J, with 9 bases between the two ends. This CDR3 region has 13 residues. The CDR3 region is CASSLDRNQPQHF. DNA of the CDR3: TGTGCCAGCAGCCTTGACAGGAATCAGCCCCAGCATTTT. Based on the CDR3 plus reference TRBV5-8 and TRBJ1-5, the full variable domain is EAGVTQSPTHLIKTRGQQATLRCSPISGHTSVYWYQQALGLGLQFLLWYDEGEERNRGNFPPRFSGRQFPNYSSELNVNALELEDSALYLCASSLDRNQPQHFGDGTRLSIL.